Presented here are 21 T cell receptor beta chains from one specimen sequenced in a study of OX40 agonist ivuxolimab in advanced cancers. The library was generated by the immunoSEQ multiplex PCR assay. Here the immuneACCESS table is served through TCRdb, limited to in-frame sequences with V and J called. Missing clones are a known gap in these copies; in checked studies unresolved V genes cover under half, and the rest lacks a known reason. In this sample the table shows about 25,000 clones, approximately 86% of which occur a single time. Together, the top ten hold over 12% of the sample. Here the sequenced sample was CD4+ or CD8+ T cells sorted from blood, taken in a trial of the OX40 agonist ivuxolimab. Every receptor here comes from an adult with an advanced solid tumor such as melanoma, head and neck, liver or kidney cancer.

The CDR3 loop is CASSQRVGQPQHF. In DNA, the CDR3 is TGCGCCAGCAGCCAACGCGTTGGGCAGCCCCAGCATTTT. The chain employs TRBV4-1 and TRBJ1-5, with D unresolved. The CDR3 length is 13 residues. V lost 2 bases to trimming and J lost 7 bases, with 9 bases between them. The germline V gene encodes CDR1 MGHRA and CDR2 YSYEKL.

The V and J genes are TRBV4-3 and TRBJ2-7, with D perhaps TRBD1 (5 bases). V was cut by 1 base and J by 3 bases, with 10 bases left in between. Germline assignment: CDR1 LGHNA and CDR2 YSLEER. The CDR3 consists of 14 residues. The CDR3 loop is CASSQAGAGYEQYF. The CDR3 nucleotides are TGCGCCAGCAGCCAAGCTGGGGCCGGCTACGAGCAGTACTTC.

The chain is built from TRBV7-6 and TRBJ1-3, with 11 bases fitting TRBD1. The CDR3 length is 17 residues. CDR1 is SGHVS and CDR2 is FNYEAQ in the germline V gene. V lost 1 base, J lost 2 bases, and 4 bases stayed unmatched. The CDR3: CASSLGGGQGAGNTIYF. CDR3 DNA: TGTGCCAGCAGCTTAGGAGGGGGACAGGGGGCTGGAAACACCATATATTTT.

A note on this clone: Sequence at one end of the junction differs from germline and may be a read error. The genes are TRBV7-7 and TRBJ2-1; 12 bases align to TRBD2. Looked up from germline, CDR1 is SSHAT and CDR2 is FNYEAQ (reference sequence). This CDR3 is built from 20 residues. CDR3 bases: TGTGCTAGCAGCCCCGGACTAGCGGGATTATCTTGGGGTCCTACGGATGAGCAGTTCTTC. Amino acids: CASSPGLAGLSWGPTDEQFF.

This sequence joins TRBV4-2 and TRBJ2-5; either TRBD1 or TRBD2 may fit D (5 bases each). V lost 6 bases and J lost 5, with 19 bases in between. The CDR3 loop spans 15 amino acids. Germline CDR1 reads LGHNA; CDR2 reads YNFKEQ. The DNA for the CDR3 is TGTGCCAGCAGTCCTACCGGGACGCCAGAGGAGACCCAGTACTTC. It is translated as CASSPTGTPEETQYF.

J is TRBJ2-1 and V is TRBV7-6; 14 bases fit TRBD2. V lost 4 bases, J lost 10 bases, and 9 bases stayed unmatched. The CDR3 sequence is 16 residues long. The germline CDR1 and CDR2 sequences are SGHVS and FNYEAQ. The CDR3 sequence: CASSSRTSGGSGEQFF. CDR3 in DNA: TGTGCCAGCAGCTCCCGGACTAGCGGGGGGTCTGGGGAGCAGTTCTTC.

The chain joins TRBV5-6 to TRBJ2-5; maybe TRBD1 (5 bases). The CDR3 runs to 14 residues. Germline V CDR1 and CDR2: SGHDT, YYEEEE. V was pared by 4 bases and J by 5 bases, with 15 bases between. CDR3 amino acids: CASSRPQGGETQYF. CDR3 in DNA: TGTGCCAGCAGCCGCCCCCAGGGTGGTGAGACCCAGTACTTC.

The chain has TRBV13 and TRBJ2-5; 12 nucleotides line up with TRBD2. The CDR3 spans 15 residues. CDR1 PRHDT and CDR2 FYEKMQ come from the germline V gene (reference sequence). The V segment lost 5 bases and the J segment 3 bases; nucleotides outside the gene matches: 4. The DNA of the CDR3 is TGTGCCAGCAGCCCACGGACTAGCGGGGAAGAGACCCAGTACTTC. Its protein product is CASSPRTSGEETQYF.

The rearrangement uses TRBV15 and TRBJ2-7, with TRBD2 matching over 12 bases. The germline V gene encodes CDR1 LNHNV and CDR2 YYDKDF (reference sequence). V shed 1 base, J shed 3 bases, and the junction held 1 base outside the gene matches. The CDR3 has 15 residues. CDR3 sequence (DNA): TGTGCCACCAGCAGAGGGACTAGCGGGATCTACGAGCAGTACTTC. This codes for CATSRGTSGIYEQYF.

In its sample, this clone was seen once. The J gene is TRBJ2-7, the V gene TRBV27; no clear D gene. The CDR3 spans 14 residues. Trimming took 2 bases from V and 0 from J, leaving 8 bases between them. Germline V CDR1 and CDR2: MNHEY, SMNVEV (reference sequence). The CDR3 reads CASSLGFSSYEQYF. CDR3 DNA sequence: TGTGCCAGCAGTTTAGGGTTTTCCTCCTACGAGCAGTACTTC.

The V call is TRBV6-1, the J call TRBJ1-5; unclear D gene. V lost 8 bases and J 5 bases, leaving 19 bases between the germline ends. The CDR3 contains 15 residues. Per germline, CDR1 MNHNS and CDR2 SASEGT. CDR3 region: CASAILLQYDQPQHF. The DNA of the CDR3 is TGTGCCAGCGCAATCCTCCTCCAGTACGATCAGCCCCAGCATTTT.

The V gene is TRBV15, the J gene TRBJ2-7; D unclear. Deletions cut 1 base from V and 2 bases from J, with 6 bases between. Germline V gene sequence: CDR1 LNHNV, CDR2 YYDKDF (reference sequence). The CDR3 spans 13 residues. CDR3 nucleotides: TGTGCCACCAGCAGAGTGATGACCTACGAGCAGTACTTC. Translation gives CATSRVMTYEQYF.

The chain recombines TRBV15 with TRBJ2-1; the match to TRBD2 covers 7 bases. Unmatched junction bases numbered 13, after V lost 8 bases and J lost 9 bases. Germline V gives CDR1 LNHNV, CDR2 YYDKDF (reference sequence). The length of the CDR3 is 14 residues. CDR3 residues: CATGPDPAGVEQFF. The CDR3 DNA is TGTGCCACCGGTCCCGACCCCGCGGGGGTTGAGCAGTTCTTC.

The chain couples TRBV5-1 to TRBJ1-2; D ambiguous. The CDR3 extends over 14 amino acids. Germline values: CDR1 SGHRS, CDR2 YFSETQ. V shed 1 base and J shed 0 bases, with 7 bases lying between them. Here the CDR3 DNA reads TGCGCCAGCAGCTTGTCCAGTTCTAACTATGGCTACACCTTC. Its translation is CASSLSSSNYGYTF.

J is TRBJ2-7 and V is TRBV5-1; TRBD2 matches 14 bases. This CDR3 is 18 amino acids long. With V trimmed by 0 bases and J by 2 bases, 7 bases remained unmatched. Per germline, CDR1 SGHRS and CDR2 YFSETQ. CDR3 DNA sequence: TGCGCCAGCAGCTTGGCCGGACTAGCGGGAGGAATACCCTACGAGCAGTACTTC. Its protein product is CASSLAGLAGGIPYEQYF.

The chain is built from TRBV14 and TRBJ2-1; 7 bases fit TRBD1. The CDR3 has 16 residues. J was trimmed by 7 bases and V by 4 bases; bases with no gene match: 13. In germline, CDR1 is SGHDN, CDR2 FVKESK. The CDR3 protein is CASSPTVSPRGNEQFF. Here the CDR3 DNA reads TGTGCCAGCAGCCCGACAGTAAGCCCCAGGGGGAATGAGCAGTTCTTC.

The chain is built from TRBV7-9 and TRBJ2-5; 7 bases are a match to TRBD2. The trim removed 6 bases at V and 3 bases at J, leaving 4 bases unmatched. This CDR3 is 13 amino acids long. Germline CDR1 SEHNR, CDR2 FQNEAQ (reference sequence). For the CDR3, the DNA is TGTGCCAGCAGTTCCAGCGGGGAAGAGACCCAGTACTTC. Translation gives CASSSSGEETQYF. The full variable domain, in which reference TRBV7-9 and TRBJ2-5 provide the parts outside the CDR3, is DTGVSQNPRHKITKRGQNVTFRCDPISEHNRLYWYRQTLGQGPEFLTYFQNEAQLEKSRLLSDRFSAERPKGSFSTLEIQRTEQGDSAMYLCASSSSGEETQYFGPGTRLLVL.

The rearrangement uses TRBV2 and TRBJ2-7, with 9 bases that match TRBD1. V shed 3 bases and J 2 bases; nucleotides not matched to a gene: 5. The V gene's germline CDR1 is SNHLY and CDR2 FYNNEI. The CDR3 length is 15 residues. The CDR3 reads CASSEPGQGTYEQYF. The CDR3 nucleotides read TGTGCCAGCAGTGAGCCGGGACAGGGAACCTACGAGCAGTACTTC.

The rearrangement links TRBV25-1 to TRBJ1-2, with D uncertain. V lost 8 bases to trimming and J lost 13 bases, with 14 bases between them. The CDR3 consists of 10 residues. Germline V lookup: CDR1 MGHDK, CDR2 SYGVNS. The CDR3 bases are TGTGCCAGCGGCGACACGAGGCCCACCTTC. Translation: CASGDTRPTF.

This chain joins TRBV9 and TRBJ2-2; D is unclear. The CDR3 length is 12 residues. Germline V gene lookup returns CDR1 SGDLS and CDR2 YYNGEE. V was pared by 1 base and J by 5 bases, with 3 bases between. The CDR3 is CASSVTTGELFF. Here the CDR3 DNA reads TGTGCCAGCAGCGTAACTACCGGGGAGCTGTTTTTT.

CDR3 DNA sequence: TGTGCCAGCAGCTTAGCAGCGGGGCCGAAGGAAAAACTGTTTTTT. Translating gives CASSLAAGPKEKLFF. This chain links TRBV7-2 with TRBJ1-4, with D possibly being TRBD1 (5 bases). Germline-derived CDR1 and CDR2 are SGHTA and FQGNSA. Trimming took 0 bases from V and 8 from J, leaving 13 bases between them. This CDR3 region has 15 residues.